This T cell receptor beta chain appears in the sequencing data of a study of blood T cell repertoires in COVID-19. The CDR3 spans 14 residues. Trimming removed 5 bases from V and 1 base from J, with 8 bases in between. Germline lookup yields CDR1 MDHEN and CDR2 SYDVKM. Data came from immunoSEQ multiplex PCR; TCRdb stores just in-frame clones and leaves some out. The sample shows a few hundred thousand clones, around 90% of them seen only once. This clonotype originated in a woman between 40 and 55 years old who had recovered from COVID-19. Sequenced input: peripheral blood. This chain uses TRBV28 with TRBJ2-2; a possible D gene is TRBD1 (6 bases). CDR3 protein: CASSPGQNTGELFF. The CDR3 coding sequence is TGTGCCAGCAGTCCGGGACAGAACACCGGGGAGCTGTTTTTT. Full variable domain (rest looked up from reference TRBV28 and TRBJ2-2): DVKVTQSSRYLVKRTGEKVFLECVQDMDHENMFWYRQDPGLGLRLIYFSYDVKMKEKGDIPEGYSVSREKKERFSLILESASTNQTSMYLCASSPGQNTGELFFGEGSRLTVL.